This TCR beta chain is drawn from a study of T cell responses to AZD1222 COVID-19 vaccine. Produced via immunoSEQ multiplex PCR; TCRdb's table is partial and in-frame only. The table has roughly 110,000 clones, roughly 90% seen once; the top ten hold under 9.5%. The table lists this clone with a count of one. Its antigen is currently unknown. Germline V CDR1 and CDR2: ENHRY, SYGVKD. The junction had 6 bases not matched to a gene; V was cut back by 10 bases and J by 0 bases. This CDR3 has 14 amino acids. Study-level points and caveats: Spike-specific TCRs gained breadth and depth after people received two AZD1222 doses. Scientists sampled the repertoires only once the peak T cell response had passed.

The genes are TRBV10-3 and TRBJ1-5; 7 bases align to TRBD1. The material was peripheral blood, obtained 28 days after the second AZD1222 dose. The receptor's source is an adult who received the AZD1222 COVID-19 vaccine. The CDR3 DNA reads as TGTGCCACCGACAGGGTCTCTAGCAATCAGCCCCAGCATTTT. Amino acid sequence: CATDRVSSNQPQHF.